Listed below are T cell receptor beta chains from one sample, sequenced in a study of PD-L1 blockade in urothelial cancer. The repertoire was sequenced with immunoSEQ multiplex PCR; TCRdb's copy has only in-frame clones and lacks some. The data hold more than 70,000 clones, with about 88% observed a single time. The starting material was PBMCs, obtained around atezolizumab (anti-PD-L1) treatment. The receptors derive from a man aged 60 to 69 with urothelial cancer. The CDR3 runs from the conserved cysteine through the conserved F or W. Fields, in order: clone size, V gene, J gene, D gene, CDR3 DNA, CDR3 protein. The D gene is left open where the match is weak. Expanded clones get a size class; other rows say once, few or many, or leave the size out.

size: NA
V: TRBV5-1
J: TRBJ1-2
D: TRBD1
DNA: TGCGCCAGCGGCGACAGGGGGGGTTCTTACACCTTC
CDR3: CASGDRGGSYTF

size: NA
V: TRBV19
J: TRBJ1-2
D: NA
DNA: TGTGCCAGTAGTGATCAAATCCCTCGACCGACAGACAACTATGGCTACACCTTC
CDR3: CASSDQIPRPTDNYGYTF

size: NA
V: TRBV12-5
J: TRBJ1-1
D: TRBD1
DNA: TGTGCTAGTGGTTTGGGGACAGGGGGAACTGAAGCTTTCTTT
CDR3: CASGLGTGGTEAFF

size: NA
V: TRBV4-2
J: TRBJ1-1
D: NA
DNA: TGTGCCAGCAGCCAAGATGGGAGGTCTGAAGCTTTCTTT
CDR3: CASSQDGRSEAFF

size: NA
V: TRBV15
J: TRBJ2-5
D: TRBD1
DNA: TGTGCCACCAGCAGGACAGGGGCGAGGGAGACCCAGTACTTC
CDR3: CATSRTGARETQYF

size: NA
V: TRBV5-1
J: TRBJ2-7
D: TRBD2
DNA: TGCGCCAGCAGCTTGGCCAGCGGGAGTTACGAGCAGTACTTC
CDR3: CASSLASGSYEQYF

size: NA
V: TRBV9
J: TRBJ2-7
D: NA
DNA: TGTGCCAGCAGCGTATCCCCCCGGGGCTACGAGCAGTACTTC
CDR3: CASSVSPRGYEQYF

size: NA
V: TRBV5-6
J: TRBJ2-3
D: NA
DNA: TGTGCCAGCAGCTTGGACCGCACTTACCGCACAGATACGCAGTATTTT
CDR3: CASSLDRTYRTDTQYF

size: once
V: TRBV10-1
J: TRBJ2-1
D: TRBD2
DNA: TGCGCCAGCAGTGAGTCTGATACTAGCGGTAATGAGCAGTTCTTC
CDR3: CASSESDTSGNEQFF

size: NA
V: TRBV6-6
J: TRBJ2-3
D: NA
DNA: TGTGCCAGCGGGCGTAGGGGTAGCACAGATACGCAGTATTTT
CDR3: CASGRRGSTDTQYF

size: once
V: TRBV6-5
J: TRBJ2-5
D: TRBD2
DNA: TGTGCCAGCAGCCCCGGGGGGGTTGAGACCCAGTACTTC
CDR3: CASSPGGVETQYF

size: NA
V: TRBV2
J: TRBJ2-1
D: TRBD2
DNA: TGTGCCAGCAGTTTGACCGGGACTAGCGGGACGGCACCTAATGAGCAGTTCTTC
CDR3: CASSLTGTSGTAPNEQFF

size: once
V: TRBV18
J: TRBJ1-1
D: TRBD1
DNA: TGTGCCAGCTCACCACGGTCCGGGACAGCGATTGAAGCTTTCTTT
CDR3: CASSPRSGTAIEAFF

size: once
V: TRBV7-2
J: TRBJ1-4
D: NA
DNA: TGTGCCAGCAGCGACCGGACAGCTATGAATGAAAAACTGTTTTTT
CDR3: CASSDRTAMNEKLFF

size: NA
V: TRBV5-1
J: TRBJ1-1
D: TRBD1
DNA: TGCGCCAGCAGCCTTGAACAGGGGGATCTGGCTGAAGCTTTCTTT
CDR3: CASSLEQGDLAEAFF

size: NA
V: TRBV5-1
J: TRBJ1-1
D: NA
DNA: TGCGCCAGCAGCCCGAGGTTGAACACTGAAGCTTTCTTT
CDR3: CASSPRLNTEAFF

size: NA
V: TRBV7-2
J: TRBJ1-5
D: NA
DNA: TGTGCCAGCAGCTCCGGGGGGGGGAATCAGCCCCAGCATTTT
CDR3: CASSSGGGNQPQHF

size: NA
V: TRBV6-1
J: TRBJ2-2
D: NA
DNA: TGTGCCAGCAGTGAATGGGTCGGGACAAACACCGGGGAGCTGTTTTTT
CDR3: CASSEWVGTNTGELFF

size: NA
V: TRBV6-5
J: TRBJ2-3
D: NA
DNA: TGTGCCAGCAGCCCGGGACACCGCACAGATACGCAGTATTTT
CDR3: CASSPGHRTDTQYF

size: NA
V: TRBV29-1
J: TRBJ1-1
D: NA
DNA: TGCAGCGTTGACCAGGGCTTCCTGAACACTGAAGCTTTCTTT
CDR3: CSVDQGFLNTEAFF

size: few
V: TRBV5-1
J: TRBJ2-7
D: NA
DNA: TGCGCCAGCAGCTTGAGGCTTCGGACAGCATCCCACGAGCAGTACTTC
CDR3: CASSLRLRTASHEQYF

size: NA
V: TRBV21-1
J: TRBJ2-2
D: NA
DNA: TGTGCCAGCAGCAAAGAATACCCCGTAGGGGTATGGTTACATACCGGGGAGCTGTTTTTT
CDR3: CASSKEYPVGVWLHTGELFF

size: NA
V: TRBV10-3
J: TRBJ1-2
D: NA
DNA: TGTGCCATACAGGGATCCGACGTCTACACCTTC
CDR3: CAIQGSDVYTF

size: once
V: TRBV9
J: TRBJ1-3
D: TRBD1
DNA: TGTGCCAGCAGCGTAGGCGGCGGCAGGGGGAACACCATATATTTT
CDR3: CASSVGGGRGNTIYF

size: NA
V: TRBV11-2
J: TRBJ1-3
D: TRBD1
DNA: TGTGCCAGCAGAAAGACAGGGTCTGGAAACACCATATATTTT
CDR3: CASRKTGSGNTIYF

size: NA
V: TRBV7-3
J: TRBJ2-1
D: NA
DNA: TGTGCCAGCAGCTTAACGAAGAGTGAGGCGGGGGAGCAGTTCTTC
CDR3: CASSLTKSEAGEQFF

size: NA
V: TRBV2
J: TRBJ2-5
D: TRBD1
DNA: TGTGCCAGCAGTGTCAGGGGGAGAGAGACCCAGTACTTC
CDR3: CASSVRGRETQYF

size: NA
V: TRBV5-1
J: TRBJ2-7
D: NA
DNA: TGCGCCAGCAGCTTGGAGAGCTCCTACGAGCAGTACTTC
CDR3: CASSLESSYEQYF

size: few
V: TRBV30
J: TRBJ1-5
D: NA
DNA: TGTGCCTGGCAACCACCGGGGGGTATGAGCAATCAGCCCCAGCATTTT
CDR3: CAWQPPGGMSNQPQHF

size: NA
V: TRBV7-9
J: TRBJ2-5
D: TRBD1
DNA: TGTGCCAGCAGCCGGAGGGACAGGGAGTTTGGGACCCAGTACTTC
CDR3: CASSRRDREFGTQYF

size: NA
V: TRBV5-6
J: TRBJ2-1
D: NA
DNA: TGTGCCAGCAGCTTTATACGAGGGGGGGCCTACAATGAGCAGTTCTTC
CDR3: CASSFIRGGAYNEQFF

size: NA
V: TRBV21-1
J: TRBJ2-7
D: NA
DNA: TGTGCCAGCAGCAAAGGAGGCAGATTCTTCTCCTACGAGCAGTACTTC
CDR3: CASSKGGRFFSYEQYF

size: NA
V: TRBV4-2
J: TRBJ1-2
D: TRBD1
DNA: TGTGCCAGCAGCCAAACCCAGACAGGGAACTATGGCTACACCTTC
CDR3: CASSQTQTGNYGYTF

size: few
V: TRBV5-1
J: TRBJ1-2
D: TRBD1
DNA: TGCGCCAGCAGCTTGGAAGGGGGACAGGGCTTTTCTGGCTACACCTTC
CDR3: CASSLEGGQGFSGYTF

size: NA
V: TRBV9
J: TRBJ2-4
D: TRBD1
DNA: TGTGCCAGCAGCGTCGGGACAGGGGGCAGTCAAAACATTCAGTACTTC
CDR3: CASSVGTGGSQNIQYF

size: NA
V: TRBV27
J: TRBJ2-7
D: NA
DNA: TGTGCCAGCGCGATTTTAGGGGCCTACGAGCAGTACTTC
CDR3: CASAILGAYEQYF

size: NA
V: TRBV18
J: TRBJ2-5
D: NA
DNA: TGTGCCAGCTCACCGTTGGGAGGCCAAGAGACCCAGTACTTC
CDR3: CASSPLGGQETQYF

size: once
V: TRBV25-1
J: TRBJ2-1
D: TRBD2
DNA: TGTGCCAGCGGCGGGGGAGTTGAGCAGTTCTTC
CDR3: CASGGGVEQFF

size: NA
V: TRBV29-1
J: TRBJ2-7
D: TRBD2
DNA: TGCAGCGTTGCCGAGGGGAGCGGGGGCTACGAGCAGTACTTC
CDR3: CSVAEGSGGYEQYF

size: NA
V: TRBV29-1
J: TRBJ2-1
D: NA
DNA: TGCAGCGTCGATAATCCCGGCGGGGTTAACAATGAGCAGTTCTTC
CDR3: CSVDNPGGVNNEQFF

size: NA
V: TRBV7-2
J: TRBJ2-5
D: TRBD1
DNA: TGTGCCAGCAGCTTAGTAGGTCAGGGGGTATGGGGAGAGACCCAGTACTTC
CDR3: CASSLVGQGVWGETQYF